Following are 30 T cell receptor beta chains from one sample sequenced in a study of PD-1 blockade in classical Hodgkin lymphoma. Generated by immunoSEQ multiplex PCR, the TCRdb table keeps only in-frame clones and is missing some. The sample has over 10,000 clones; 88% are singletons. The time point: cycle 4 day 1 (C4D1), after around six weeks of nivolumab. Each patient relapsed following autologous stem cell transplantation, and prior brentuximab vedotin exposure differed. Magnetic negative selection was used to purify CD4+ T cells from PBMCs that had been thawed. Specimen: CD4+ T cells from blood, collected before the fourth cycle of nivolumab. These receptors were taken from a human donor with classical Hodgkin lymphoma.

The CDR3 DNA sequence: TGTGCCAGCAGTCACGGGCCGACTAATAACGGGGCCAACGTCCTGACTTTC. Translating it yields CASSHGPTNNGANVLTF. V usage is TRBV4-2 and J usage is TRBJ2-6, with a weak D call TRBD2 (5 bases). This CDR3 has 17 residues. V shed 6 bases and J shed 4 bases, with 19 bases lying between them. CDR1 LGHNA and CDR2 YNFKEQ come from the germline V gene.

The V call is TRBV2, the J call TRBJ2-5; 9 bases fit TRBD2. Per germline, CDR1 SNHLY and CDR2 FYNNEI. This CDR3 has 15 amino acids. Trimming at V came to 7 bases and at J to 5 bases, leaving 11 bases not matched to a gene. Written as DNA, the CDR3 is TGTGCCAGCAACTATTTAGCGGGGGTTCCTGAGACCCAGTACTTC. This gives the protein CASNYLAGVPETQYF. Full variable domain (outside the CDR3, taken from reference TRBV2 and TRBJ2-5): EPEVTQTPSHQVTQMGQEVILRCVPISNHLYFYWYRQILGQKVEFLVSFYNNEISEKSEIFDDQFSVERPDGSNFTLKIRSTKLEDSAMYFCASNYLAGVPETQYFGPGTRLLVL.

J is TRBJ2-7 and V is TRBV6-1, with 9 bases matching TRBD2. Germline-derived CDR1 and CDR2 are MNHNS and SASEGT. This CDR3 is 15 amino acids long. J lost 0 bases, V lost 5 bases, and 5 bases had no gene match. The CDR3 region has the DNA TGTGCCAGCAGTTCCCTAGCGGGGCACTCCTACGAGCAGTACTTC. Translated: CASSSLAGHSYEQYF.

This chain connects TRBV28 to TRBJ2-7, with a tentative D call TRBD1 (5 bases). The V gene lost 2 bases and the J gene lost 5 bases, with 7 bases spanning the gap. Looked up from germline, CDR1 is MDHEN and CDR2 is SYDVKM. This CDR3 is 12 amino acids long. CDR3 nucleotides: TGTGCCAGCAGTTTAGCAGGGCACGAGCAGTACTTC. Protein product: CASSLAGHEQYF.

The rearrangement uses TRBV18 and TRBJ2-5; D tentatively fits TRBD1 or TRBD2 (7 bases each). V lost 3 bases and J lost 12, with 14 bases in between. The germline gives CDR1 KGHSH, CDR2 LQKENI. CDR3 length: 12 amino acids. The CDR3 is CASSPRQGGEYF. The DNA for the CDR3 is TGTGCCAGCTCACCCCGACAGGGAGGGGAGTACTTC.

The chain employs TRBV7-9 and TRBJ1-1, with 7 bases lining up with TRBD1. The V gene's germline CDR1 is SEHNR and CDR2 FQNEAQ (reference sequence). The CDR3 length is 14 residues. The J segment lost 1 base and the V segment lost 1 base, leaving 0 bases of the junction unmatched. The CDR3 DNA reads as TGTGCCAGCAGCTTAGGGACAGGGAACACTGAAGCTTTCTTT. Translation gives CASSLGTGNTEAFF. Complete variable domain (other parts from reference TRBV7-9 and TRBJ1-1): DTGVSQNPRHKITKRGQNVTFRCDPISEHNRLYWYRQTLGQGPEFLTYFQNEAQLEKSRLLSDRFSAERPKGSFSTLEIQRTEQGDSAMYLCASSLGTGNTEAFFGQGTRLTVV.

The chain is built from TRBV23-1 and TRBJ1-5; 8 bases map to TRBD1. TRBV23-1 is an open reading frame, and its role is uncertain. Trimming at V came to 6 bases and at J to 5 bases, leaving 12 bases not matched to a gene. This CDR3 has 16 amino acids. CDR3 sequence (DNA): TGCGCCAGCAGGCACGACAGGGGAGTGTTTGATCAGCCCCAGCATTTT. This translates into CASRHDRGVFDQPQHF.

CDR3 nucleotides: TGTGCCAGCAGCGTCCAAAACAGGGGACAAGAGACCCAGTACTTC. This encodes CASSVQNRGQETQYF. V and J are TRBV4-2 and TRBJ2-5; 7 positions match TRBD1. This CDR3 has 15 residues. Trimming at V came to 5 bases and at J to 2 bases, leaving 8 bases not matched to a gene. Germline V gene data show CDR1 as LGHNA and CDR2 as YNFKEQ.

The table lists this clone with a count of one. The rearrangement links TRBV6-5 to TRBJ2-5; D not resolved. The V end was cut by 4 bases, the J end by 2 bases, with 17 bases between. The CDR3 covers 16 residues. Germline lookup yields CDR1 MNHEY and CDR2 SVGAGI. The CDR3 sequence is CASSFPMVASQETQYF. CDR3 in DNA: TGTGCCAGCAGTTTCCCGATGGTGGCCTCTCAAGAGACCCAGTACTTC.

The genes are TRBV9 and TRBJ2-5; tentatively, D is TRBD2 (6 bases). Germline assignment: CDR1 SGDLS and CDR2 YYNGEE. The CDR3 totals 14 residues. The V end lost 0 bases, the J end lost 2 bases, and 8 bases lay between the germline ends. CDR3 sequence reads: CASSVGDSQETQYF. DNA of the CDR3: TGTGCCAGCAGCGTAGGGGACTCTCAAGAGACCCAGTACTTC.

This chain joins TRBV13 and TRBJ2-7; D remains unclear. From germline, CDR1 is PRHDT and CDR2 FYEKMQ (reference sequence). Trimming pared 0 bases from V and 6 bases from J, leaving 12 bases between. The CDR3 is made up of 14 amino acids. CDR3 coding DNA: TGTGCCAGCAGCTTAGGACAGCTTAATAGCGAGCAGTACTTC. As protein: CASSLGQLNSEQYF.

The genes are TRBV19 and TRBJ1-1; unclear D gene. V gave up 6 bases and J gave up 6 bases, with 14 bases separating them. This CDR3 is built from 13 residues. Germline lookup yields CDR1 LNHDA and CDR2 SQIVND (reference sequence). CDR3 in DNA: TGTGCCAGTAGGCCAGGAGTCTCCCCTGAAGCTTTCTTT. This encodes CASRPGVSPEAFF.

The CDR3: CASSGGTGIETQYF. The CDR3 DNA sequence: TGTGCCAGCAGTGGAGGGACAGGGATAGAGACCCAGTACTTC. The rearrangement uses TRBV25-1 and TRBJ2-5; 9 positions match TRBD1. The V gene end was trimmed by 4 bases and the J gene end by 4 bases; junction bases not matched to a gene: 4. This CDR3 region has 14 residues. Germline values: CDR1 MGHDK, CDR2 SYGVNS. Looking up the rest from reference TRBV25-1 and TRBJ2-5 gives the full variable domain: EADIYQTPRYLVIGTGKKITLECSQTMGHDKMYWYQQDPGMELHLIHYSYGVNSTEKGDLSSESTVSRIRTEHFPLTLESARPSHTSQYLCASSGGTGIETQYFGPGTRLLVL.

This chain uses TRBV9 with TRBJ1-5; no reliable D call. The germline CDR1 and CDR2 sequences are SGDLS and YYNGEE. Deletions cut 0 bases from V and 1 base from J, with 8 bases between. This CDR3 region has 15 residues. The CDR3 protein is CASSVAEGSNQPQHF. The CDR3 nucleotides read TGTGCCAGCAGCGTAGCCGAGGGCAGCAATCAGCCCCAGCATTTT.

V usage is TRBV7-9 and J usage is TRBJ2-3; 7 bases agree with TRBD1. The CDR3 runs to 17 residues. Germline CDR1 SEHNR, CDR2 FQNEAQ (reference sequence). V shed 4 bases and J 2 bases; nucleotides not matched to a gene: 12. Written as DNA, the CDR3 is TGTGCCAGCAGCTCCCCTTGGACAGGACAGCTCACAGATACGCAGTATTTT. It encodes CASSSPWTGQLTDTQYF.

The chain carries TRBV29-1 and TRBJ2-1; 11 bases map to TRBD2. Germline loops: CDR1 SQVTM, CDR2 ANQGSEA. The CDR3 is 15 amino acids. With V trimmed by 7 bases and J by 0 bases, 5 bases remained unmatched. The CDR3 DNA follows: TGCAGCGGCAGTAGCGGGGGGGCCTCCTACAATGAGCAGTTCTTC. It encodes CSGSSGGASYNEQFF.

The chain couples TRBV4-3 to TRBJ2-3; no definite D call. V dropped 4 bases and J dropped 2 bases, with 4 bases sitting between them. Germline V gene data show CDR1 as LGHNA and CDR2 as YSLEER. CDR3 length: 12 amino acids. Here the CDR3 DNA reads TGCGCCAGCAGCCTTAACACAGATACGCAGTATTTT. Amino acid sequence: CASSLNTDTQYF.

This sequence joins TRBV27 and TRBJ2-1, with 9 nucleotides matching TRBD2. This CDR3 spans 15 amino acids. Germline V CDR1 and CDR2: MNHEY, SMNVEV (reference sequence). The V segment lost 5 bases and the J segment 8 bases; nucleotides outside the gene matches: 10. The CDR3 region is CASSHYLAGLDEQFF. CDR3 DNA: TGTGCCAGCAGTCACTACCTAGCGGGATTGGATGAGCAGTTCTTC.

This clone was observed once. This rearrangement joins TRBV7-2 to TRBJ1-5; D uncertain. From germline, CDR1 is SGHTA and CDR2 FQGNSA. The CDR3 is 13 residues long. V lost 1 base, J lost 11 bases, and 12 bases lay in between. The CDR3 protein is CASSLVREMSQHF. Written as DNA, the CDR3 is TGTGCCAGCAGCTTAGTTCGGGAGATGTCCCAGCATTTT. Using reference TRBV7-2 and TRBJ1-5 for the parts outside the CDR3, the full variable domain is GAGVSQSPSNKVTEKGKDVELRCDPISGHTALYWYRQSLGQGLEFLIYFQGNSAPDKSGLPSDRFSAERTGGSVSTLTIQRTQQEDSAVYLCASSLVREMSQHFGDGTRLSIL.

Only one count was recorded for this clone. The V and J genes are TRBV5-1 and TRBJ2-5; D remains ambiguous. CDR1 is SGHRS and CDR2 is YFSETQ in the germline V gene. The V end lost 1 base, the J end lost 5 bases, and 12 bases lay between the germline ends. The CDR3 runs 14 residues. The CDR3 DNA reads TGCGCCAGCAGCTTGCAAAGGACGGTGGAGACCCAGTACTTC. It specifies CASSLQRTVETQYF.

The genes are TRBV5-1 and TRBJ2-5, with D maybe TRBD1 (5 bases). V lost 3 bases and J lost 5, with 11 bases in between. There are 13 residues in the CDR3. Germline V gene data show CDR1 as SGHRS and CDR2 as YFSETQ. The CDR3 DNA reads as TGCGCCAGCAGCTCCCAGGGTGTGGAGACCCAGTACTTC. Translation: CASSSQGVETQYF.

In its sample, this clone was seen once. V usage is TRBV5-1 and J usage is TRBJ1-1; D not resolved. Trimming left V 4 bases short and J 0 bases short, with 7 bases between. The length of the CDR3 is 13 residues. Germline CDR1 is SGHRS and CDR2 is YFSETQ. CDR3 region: CASSLDLNTEAFF. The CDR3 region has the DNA TGCGCCAGCAGCCTGGATTTGAACACTGAAGCTTTCTTT.

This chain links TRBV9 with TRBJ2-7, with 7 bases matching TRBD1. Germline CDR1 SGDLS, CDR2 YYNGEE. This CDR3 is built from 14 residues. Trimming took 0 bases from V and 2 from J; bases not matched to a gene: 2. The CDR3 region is CASSVGQGTYEQYF. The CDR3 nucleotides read TGTGCCAGCAGCGTAGGACAGGGAACCTACGAGCAGTACTTC.

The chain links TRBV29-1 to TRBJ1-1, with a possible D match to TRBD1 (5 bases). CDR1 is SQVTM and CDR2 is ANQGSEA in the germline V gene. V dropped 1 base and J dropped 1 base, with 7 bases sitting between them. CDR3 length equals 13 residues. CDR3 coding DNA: TGCAGCGTTGAAGTGCAGGGGAACACTGAAGCTTTCTTT. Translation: CSVEVQGNTEAFF.

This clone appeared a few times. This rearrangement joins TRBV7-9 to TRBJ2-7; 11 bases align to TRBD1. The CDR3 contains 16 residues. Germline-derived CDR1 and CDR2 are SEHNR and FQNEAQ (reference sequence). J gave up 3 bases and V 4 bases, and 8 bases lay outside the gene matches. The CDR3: CASSSSPGTGGYEQYF. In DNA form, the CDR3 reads TGTGCCAGCAGCTCCTCACCCGGGACAGGGGGCTACGAGCAGTACTTC. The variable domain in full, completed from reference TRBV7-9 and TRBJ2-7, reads DTGVSQNPRHKITKRGQNVTFRCDPISEHNRLYWYRQTLGQGPEFLTYFQNEAQLEKSRLLSDRFSAERPKGSFSTLEIQRTEQGDSAMYLCASSSSPGTGGYEQYFGPGTRLTVT.

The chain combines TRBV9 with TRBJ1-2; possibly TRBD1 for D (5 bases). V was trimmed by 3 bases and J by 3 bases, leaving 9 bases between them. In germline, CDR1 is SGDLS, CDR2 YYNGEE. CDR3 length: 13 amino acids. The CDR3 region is CASSGGTYYGYTF. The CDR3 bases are TGTGCCAGCAGCGGGGGGACTTACTATGGCTACACCTTC. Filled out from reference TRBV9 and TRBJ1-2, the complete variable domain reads DSGVTQTPKHLITATGQRVTLRCSPRSGDLSVYWYQQSLDQGLQFLIQYYNGEERAKGNILERFSAQQFPDLHSELNLSSLELGDSALYFCASSGGTYYGYTFGSGTRLTVV.

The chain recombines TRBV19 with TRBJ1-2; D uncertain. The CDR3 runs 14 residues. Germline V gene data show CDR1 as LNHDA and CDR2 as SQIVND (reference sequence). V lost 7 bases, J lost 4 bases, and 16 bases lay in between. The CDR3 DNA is TGTGCCAGTACTCGCGGCCCTGGGGTCTATGGCTACACCTTC. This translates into CASTRGPGVYGYTF.

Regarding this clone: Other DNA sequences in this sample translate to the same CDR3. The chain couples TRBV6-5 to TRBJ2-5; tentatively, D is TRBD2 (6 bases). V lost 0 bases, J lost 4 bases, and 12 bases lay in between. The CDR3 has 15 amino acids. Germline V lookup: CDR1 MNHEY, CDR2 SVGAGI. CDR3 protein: CASSYSRGRGETQYF. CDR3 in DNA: TGTGCCAGCAGTTACTCTCGGGGGAGAGGAGAGACCCAGTACTTC.

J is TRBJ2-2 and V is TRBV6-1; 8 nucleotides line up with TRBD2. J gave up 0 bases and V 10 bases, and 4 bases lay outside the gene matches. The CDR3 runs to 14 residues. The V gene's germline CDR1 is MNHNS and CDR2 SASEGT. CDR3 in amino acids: CATIAGTNTGELFF. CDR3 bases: TGTGCCACCATAGCGGGGACGAACACCGGGGAGCTGTTTTTT.

The CDR3, as DNA: TGTGCCAGCAGTAGATGGGGGTTTTTGAACACTGAAGCTTTCTTT. This gives the protein CASSRWGFLNTEAFF. This chain joins TRBV27 and TRBJ1-1; D is possibly TRBD1 (5 bases). From germline, CDR1 is MNHEY and CDR2 SMNVEV (reference sequence). This CDR3 is 15 amino acids long. V was trimmed by 5 bases and J by 0 bases, leaving 13 bases between them.